Below, 6 T cell receptor beta chains from the same sample are listed, as sequenced in a study of cytomegalovirus exposure and HLA in healthy donors. Primers included in the PCR were 60 Vbeta and 13 Jbeta primers. This table comes from immunoSEQ multiplex PCR, and its TCRdb copy is limited to in-frame clones, with some not included. The table records roughly 150,000 clones, 82% of them present only once. Sequenced material: PBMCs. These receptors were taken from a girl aged 10-17 years in good health and CMV-seropositive.

This clone ranks as medium-sized. This chain connects TRBV25-1 to TRBJ1-2, with D perhaps TRBD1 (6 bases). CDR1 is MGHDK and CDR2 is SYGVNS in the germline V gene. The CDR3 is made up of 16 amino acids. V shed 3 bases and J shed 5 bases, with 19 bases lying between them. The CDR3 coding sequence is TGTGCCAGCAGTGAGGGAGACAGGACCTGGGTGTATGGCTACACCTTC. It is translated as CASSEGDRTWVYGYTF.

The chain couples TRBV5-4 to TRBJ1-5; 8 nucleotides align to TRBD1. This CDR3 is built from 15 residues. The V and J ends lost 0 bases and 6 bases, in that order; junction bases with no gene match: 5. CDR1 and CDR2 from the germline V gene are SGHNT and YYREEE (reference sequence). The CDR3: CASSLDGQGAQPQHF. CDR3 bases: TGTGCCAGCAGCTTGGATGGGCAGGGGGCTCAGCCCCAGCATTTT.

This clone has a single count. This rearrangement joins TRBV5-8 to TRBJ2-2, with no clear D. The CDR3 has 14 amino acids. Germline V CDR1 and CDR2: SGHTS, YDEGEE. Trimming removed 0 bases from V and 4 bases from J, with 7 bases in between. The CDR3 DNA is TGTGCCAGCAGCTTGGGGGCCTTCACCGGGGAGCTGTTTTTT. As protein: CASSLGAFTGELFF.

The chain couples TRBV9 to TRBJ2-3, with D perhaps TRBD2 (6 bases). The CDR3 contains 15 residues. The ends were cut back, 3 bases at V and 4 bases at J, with 15 bases in the middle. Germline V gene lookup returns CDR1 SGDLS and CDR2 YYNGEE. The CDR3 loop is CASSALANSPDTQYF. CDR3 sequence (DNA): TGTGCCAGCAGCGCACTAGCCAACTCACCAGATACGCAGTATTTT.

This clone came up a few times. The genes are TRBV25-1 and TRBJ2-1; 8 bases align to TRBD1. This CDR3 has 12 residues. The germline gives CDR1 MGHDK, CDR2 SYGVNS. The V and J ends lost 7 bases and 5 bases, in that order; junction bases with no gene match: 1. The CDR3 is CASKQGDNEQFF. DNA for the CDR3: TGTGCCAGCAAACAGGGGGACAATGAGCAGTTCTTC.

This chain links TRBV5-1 with TRBJ2-1; 10 bases are a match to TRBD2. V lost 3 bases to trimming and J lost 10 bases; unmatched junction nucleotides: 10. Germline V lookup: CDR1 SGHRS, CDR2 YFSETQ. The CDR3 is 15 amino acids. As DNA, the CDR3 is TGCGCCAGCAGCTCCATACTAGCGGGATCAGGGGAGCAGTTCTTC. Translating gives CASSSILAGSGEQFF.